This TCR beta chain was found in a study of radiotherapy plus CTLA-4 blockade in lung cancer. Study information: The study recorded objective responses in about 20% of patients and disease control in around 31%. General observations from the study: Per reports, early blood T cell clone dynamics, plus interferon-beta, forecast response most strongly. In blood, after radiotherapy plus ipilimumab, tumor-derived TCR clones expanded.

The method was immunoSEQ multiplex PCR; TCRdb's version includes in-frame clones alone and lacks a portion of them. Found here are approximately 50,000 clones, roughly four fifths of them singletons; the top ten hold roughly 6.7%. Germline CDR1 and CDR2: LNHDA and SQIVND (reference sequence). V lost 7 bases, J lost 3 bases, and 9 bases stayed unmatched. There are 15 residues in the CDR3. In regard to this clone: The antigen is unknown.

Treatment of patients with chemo-refractory metastatic non-small-cell lung cancer consisted of focal radiation plus CTLA-4 blockade with ipilimumab. This clonotype was sampled from a human donor with non-small cell lung cancer whose response to radiotherapy plus ipilimumab could not be evaluated. The input for sequencing was peripheral blood, taken from a patient treated with radiotherapy plus ipilimumab. The V and J genes are TRBV19 and TRBJ2-1; 7 nucleotides line up with TRBD1. The CDR3 spells CASTPTGSGYNEQFF. DNA of the CDR3: TGTGCCAGTACCCCGACAGGGTCAGGCTACAATGAGCAGTTCTTC.